Included here is one T cell receptor (beta chain) sequence, with context. Clones were read by immunoSEQ multiplex PCR, and TCRdb kept only the in-frame ones, dropping some. This sample carries 200,000 to 250,000 clones, 90% to 95% of them seen once, and the ten largest clones take more than 1.3%. Germline V gene lookup returns CDR1 SEHNR and CDR2 FQNEAQ (reference sequence). The CDR3 runs 16 residues. The V and J ends lost 5 bases and 3 bases respectively, with 19 bases between them. The sample originates from a study of control samples from healthy donors and cancer patients. The TCR comes from a man aged 45-65 years in good health. Sequencing used blood. The rearrangement joins TRBV7-9 to TRBJ1-1; TRBD1 is a possible D gene (6 bases). The CDR3 region is CASSHTPYKGDTEAFF. The CDR3 DNA follows: TGTGCCAGCAGCCATACCCCCTACAAGGGGGACACTGAAGCTTTCTTT.